A single sample is the source of the 23 T cell receptor beta chains below, sequenced in a study of shared clonotypes between healthy human individuals. Assay used: immunoSEQ multiplex PCR; TCRdb lists only in-frame clones, some missing. This table has 2,100,000 or so clones, 95% appearing once. What was sequenced was naive CD4+ T cells sorted from blood. Documented subset: CD45RA+ positively selected. Receptors were obtained from a man aged 18-30 years in good health.

The chain recombines TRBV25-1 with TRBJ1-1; TRBD1 is a possible D gene (5 bases). V shed 7 bases and J shed 0 bases, with 15 bases lying between them. Germline-derived CDR1 and CDR2 are MGHDK and SYGVNS. The CDR3 is 15 residues long. The CDR3 region is CASKRAGSMNTEAFF. DNA for the CDR3: TGTGCCAGCAAAAGGGCAGGGTCCATGAACACTGAAGCTTTCTTT.

J is TRBJ1-1 and V is TRBV5-1; no clear D gene. CDR1 and CDR2 (germline): SGHRS, YFSETQ. V was cut by 0 bases and J by 3 bases, with 12 bases left in between. CDR3 length equals 15 residues. In nucleotides, the CDR3 is TGCGCCAGCAGCTTGGCCCCCTTCGAGGACACTGAAGCTTTCTTT. Translating gives CASSLAPFEDTEAFF.

This rearrangement joins TRBV5-1 to TRBJ2-1; D possibly corresponds to TRBD2 (6 bases). From germline, CDR1 is SGHRS and CDR2 YFSETQ. There are 15 residues in the CDR3. V gave up 0 bases and J gave up 4 bases, with 11 bases separating them. The CDR3 bases are TGCGCCAGCAGCTTGGCCCCTAGCGAGTACAATGAGCAGTTCTTC. Its translation is CASSLAPSEYNEQFF.

The V call is TRBV7-8, the J call TRBJ2-7; no firm D call. This CDR3 contains 14 residues. V lost 7 bases and J lost 6, with 19 bases in between. In germline, CDR1 is SGHVS, CDR2 FQNEAQ. The CDR3: CASTFAARLSEQYF. CDR3 nucleotide sequence: TGTGCCAGCACCTTCGCGGCCCGGTTGTCCGAGCAGTACTTC.

The chain joins TRBV9 to TRBJ1-5, with 8 bases that match TRBD1. Trimming removed 4 bases from V and 8 bases from J; junction bases left unmatched: 8. CDR3 length: 14 residues. Per germline, CDR1 SGDLS and CDR2 YYNGEE. Here the CDR3 DNA reads TGTGCCAGCAGCCCTGGACAGGGTTGGAAGCCCCAGCATTTT. Amino acids: CASSPGQGWKPQHF.

The sample holds one count of this clone. The chain combines TRBV25-1 with TRBJ2-3; TRBD1 or TRBD2 may be the D gene (5 bases each). The germline CDR1 and CDR2 sequences are MGHDK and SYGVNS. The CDR3 extends over 14 amino acids. V was clipped by 3 bases and J by 7 bases, with 14 bases between them. The CDR3 sequence is CASSEAGRRNTQYF. In DNA, the CDR3 is TGTGCCAGCAGTGAGGCAGGGCGGAGGAATACGCAGTATTTT. Full variable domain (outside the CDR3, taken from reference TRBV25-1 and TRBJ2-3): EADIYQTPRYLVIGTGKKITLECSQTMGHDKMYWYQQDPGMELHLIHYSYGVNSTEKGDLSSESTVSRIRTEHFPLTLESARPSHTSQYLCASSEAGRRNTQYFGPGTRLTVL.

This clone appeared a few times. This chain connects TRBV6-5 to TRBJ2-7; D is perhaps TRBD1 or TRBD2 (5 bases each). V was trimmed by 0 bases and J by 3 bases, leaving 12 bases between them. Germline V CDR1 and CDR2: MNHEY, SVGAGI. The CDR3 extends over 15 amino acids. The CDR3 nucleotides read TGTGCCAGCAGTTACTCGAGGGGTTTAAGCTACGAGCAGTACTTC. This sequence encodes CASSYSRGLSYEQYF.

Written as DNA, the CDR3 is TGTGCCAGTACTCGGACAGGAGATCCCTACGAGCAGTACTTC. Protein product: CASTRTGDPYEQYF. The chain combines TRBV19 with TRBJ2-7; 7 nucleotides match TRBD1. The CDR3 sequence is 14 residues long. Germline CDR1 and CDR2: LNHDA and SQIVND (reference sequence). V dropped 7 bases and J dropped 2; count of bases not matched to a gene: 8.

V and J are TRBV28 and TRBJ1-2, with D hard to call. V shed 2 bases and J shed 1 base, with 11 bases lying between them. The CDR3 covers 15 residues. CDR1 MDHEN and CDR2 SYDVKM come from the germline V gene. CDR3: CASSLEVKGNYGYTF. DNA of the CDR3: TGTGCCAGCAGTTTAGAGGTGAAAGGTAACTATGGCTACACCTTC.

V usage is TRBV7-6 and J usage is TRBJ2-1, with TRBD1 matching 9 bases. The CDR3 is 18 amino acids. Germline V CDR1 and CDR2: SGHVS, FNYEAQ. Trimming took 0 bases from V and 9 from J; bases not matched to a gene: 15. The CDR3 loop is CASSLAGGQGTTLIEQFF. Here the CDR3 DNA reads TGTGCCAGCAGCTTAGCGGGGGGACAGGGAACTACATTAATTGAGCAGTTCTTC.

The chain combines TRBV5-1 with TRBJ2-5, with TRBD1 matching over 7 bases. Trimming at V came to 4 bases and at J to 1 base, leaving 4 bases not matched to a gene. The length of the CDR3 is 14 residues. Germline V gives CDR1 SGHRS, CDR2 YFSETQ. CDR3 region: CASSQRDSQETQYF. DNA of the CDR3: TGCGCCAGCAGCCAGAGGGACAGCCAAGAGACCCAGTACTTC.

The gene calls are TRBV5-8 and TRBJ2-3, with TRBD2 matching 8 bases. Germline V lookup: CDR1 SGHTS, CDR2 YDEGEE. This CDR3 is 15 amino acids long. With V trimmed by 7 bases and J by 3 bases, 10 bases remained unmatched. This chain's CDR3 is CASDPGLAKTDTQYF. CDR3 DNA: TGTGCCAGCGACCCAGGACTAGCAAAAACAGATACGCAGTATTTT.

The rearrangement links TRBV30 to TRBJ2-7; no firm D call. The length of the CDR3 is 13 residues. V gave up 3 bases and J gave up 2 bases, with 11 bases separating them. The germline V gene encodes CDR1 GTSNPN and CDR2 SVGIG (reference sequence). The CDR3 DNA reads as TGTGCCTGGAGCCCAGACCGGACCTACGAGCAGTACTTC. Translated, it gives CAWSPDRTYEQYF.

The DNA for the CDR3 is TGCGCCAGCAGCTTTGGGGCCCCAACGGATACGCAGTATTTT. Translation: CASSFGAPTDTQYF. The chain carries TRBV5-1 and TRBJ2-3; D perhaps matches TRBD1 (5 bases). CDR1 is SGHRS and CDR2 is YFSETQ in the germline V gene. V was cut by 2 bases and J by 6 bases, with 13 bases left in between. The CDR3 covers 14 residues.

The chain couples TRBV7-9 to TRBJ2-5; D may correspond to TRBD1 or TRBD2 (6 bases each). The V gene's germline CDR1 is SEHNR and CDR2 FQNEAQ (reference sequence). V gave up 4 bases and J gave up 2 bases, with 17 bases separating them. This CDR3 has 16 residues. CDR3 nucleotide sequence: TGTGCCAGCAGCTCCCGAAGGGGGGCATGGCAAGAGACCCAGTACTTC. Translating it yields CASSSRRGAWQETQYF.

V and J are TRBV6-5 and TRBJ1-1; a weak D match, TRBD1 (5 bases). CDR1 is MNHEY and CDR2 is SVGAGI in the germline V gene. CDR3 length: 15 amino acids. Trimming removed 5 bases from V and 0 bases from J, with 13 bases in between. The CDR3 protein is CASSPRQLMNTEAFF. CDR3 DNA sequence: TGTGCCAGCAGTCCCAGACAGCTCATGAACACTGAAGCTTTCTTT.

The chain uses TRBV4-1 and TRBJ2-6, with 10 bases aligning to TRBD1. J gave up 0 bases and V 5 bases, and 4 bases lay outside the gene matches. The CDR3 consists of 17 residues. Germline V gene data show CDR1 as MGHRA and CDR2 as YSYEKL. The CDR3 DNA sequence: TGCGCCAGCAGCACGGGACAGGGGAGCTCTGGGGCCAACGTCCTGACTTTC. Protein sequence: CASSTGQGSSGANVLTF.

The V and J genes are TRBV6-6 and TRBJ2-2; TRBD1 might be the D (6 bases). The CDR3 extends over 15 amino acids. The V and J ends lost 10 bases and 0 bases respectively, with 15 bases between them. Germline CDR1 MNHNY, CDR2 SVGAGI (reference sequence). DNA of the CDR3: TGTGCCATATTCACCGGGACATCGAACACCGGGGAGCTGTTTTTT. Its translation is CAIFTGTSNTGELFF.

The V gene is TRBV30, the J gene TRBJ2-2; perhaps TRBD1 as D (5 bases). The CDR3 sequence is 12 residues long. Germline V gives CDR1 GTSNPN, CDR2 SVGIG (reference sequence). The V end was cut by 4 bases, the J end by 4 bases, with 7 bases between. The CDR3, as DNA: TGTGCCTGGATCCAGGGCACCGGGGAGCTGTTTTTT. Translation: CAWIQGTGELFF. Together with reference TRBV30 and TRBJ2-2, the CDR3 gives the full variable domain: SQTIHQWPATLVQPVGSPLSLECTVEGTSNPNLYWYRQAAGRGLQLLFYSVGIGQISSEVPQNLSASRPQDRQFILSSKKLLLSDSGFYLCAWIQGTGELFFGEGSRLTVL.

The rearrangement uses TRBV11-3 and TRBJ1-1; maybe TRBD1 (6 bases). The CDR3 runs 13 residues. Trimming removed 5 bases at V and 9 bases at J, with 16 bases between. Germline assignment: CDR1 SGHNT and CDR2 YENEEA. CDR3 sequence (DNA): TGTGCCAGCAGCCCGACAGGAGGATCTAAAGCTTTCTTT. The encoded protein is CASSPTGGSKAFF.

This clone was detected only once. This chain connects TRBV6-5 to TRBJ1-2; 10 bases match TRBD1. Germline V gene sequence: CDR1 MNHEY, CDR2 SVGAGI. J gave up 4 bases and V 2 bases, and 4 bases lay outside the gene matches. The CDR3 covers 15 residues. The CDR3 sequence is CASSYRDRGTYGYTF. The DNA for the CDR3 is TGTGCCAGCAGTTACCGGGACAGGGGCACCTATGGCTACACCTTC.

V gene TRBV28 combines with J gene TRBJ2-5; D is ambiguous. Germline V gives CDR1 MDHEN, CDR2 SYDVKM. The CDR3 totals 13 residues. The V end was cut by 5 bases, the J end by 5 bases, with 12 bases between. In nucleotides, the CDR3 is TGTGCCAGCAGTCCCACCCCTGCGGAGACCCAGTACTTC. Its translation is CASSPTPAETQYF.

Comments on this clone: Other DNA sequences from this sample encode an identical CDR3 as well. The chain recombines TRBV11-2 with TRBJ2-7, with unresolved D. Looked up from germline, CDR1 is SGHAT and CDR2 is FQNNGV. This CDR3 region has 12 residues. Trimming stripped 1 base from V and 5 bases from J, with 6 bases between. The CDR3 coding sequence is TGTGCCAGCAGCTTAGGGGGTAACGAGCAGTACTTC. This codes for CASSLGGNEQYF.